These 7 T cell receptor beta chains originate from one sample sequenced in a study of response to subunit inactivated influenza vaccine. Each CDR3 protein gets one entry after TCRdb re-called the RT-PCR reads with MiXCR. The profile shows roughly 650,000 distinct CDR3 sequences, about 15% of them singletons. Sequencing was performed on PBMCs from blood, taken around 14 days before vaccination. These TCRs come from a man aged 50 to 59 who received an inactivated influenza vaccine.

J is TRBJ2-1 and V is TRBV5-1, with 8 nucleotides matching TRBD1. The CDR3 has 14 amino acids. CDR1 and CDR2 from the germline V gene are SGHRS and YFSETQ. With V trimmed by 6 bases and J by 4 bases, 6 bases remained unmatched. The CDR3 loop is CASTIQGEYNEQFF. The CDR3 DNA reads as TGCGCCAGCACCATACAGGGGGAATACAATGAGCAGTTCTTC.

This clonotype came up a few times. The chain employs TRBV27 and TRBJ2-2, with 11 bases lining up with TRBD1. Trimming removed 6 bases from V and 7 bases from J; junction bases left unmatched: 7. CDR3 length equals 15 residues. Per germline, CDR1 MNHEY and CDR2 SMNVEV (reference sequence). The CDR3 coding sequence is TGTGCCAGCAGACTCGGGACAGGGGGAGTCGGGGAGCTGTTTTTT. Translation: CASRLGTGGVGELFF.

The chain combines TRBV5-1 with TRBJ1-4, with TRBD1 matching over 9 bases. From germline, CDR1 is SGHRS and CDR2 YFSETQ. The CDR3 covers 20 residues. Trimming took 0 bases from V and 8 from J; bases not matched to a gene: 20. CDR3 nucleotides: TGCGCCAGCAGCTTGGCCGGAGCTTGGGGGACAGGGAATCGTCGCGAAAAACTGTTTTTT. Encoded protein: CASSLAGAWGTGNRREKLFF.

This clonotype was detected ten times or more. The chain has TRBV5-1 and TRBJ2-2; TRBD1 agrees at 7 bases. Germline V gene sequence: CDR1 SGHRS, CDR2 YFSETQ. The V and J ends lost 0 bases and 2 bases, in that order; junction bases with no gene match: 4. The CDR3 runs to 16 residues. The CDR3 here is CASSLAGGANTGELFF. The CDR3 bases are TGCGCCAGCAGCTTGGCAGGGGGAGCCAACACCGGGGAGCTGTTTTTT.

This clonotype was seen ten or more times. The chain couples TRBV15 to TRBJ2-1, with D maybe TRBD2 (5 bases). This CDR3 region has 14 residues. CDR1 is LNHNV and CDR2 is YYDKDF in the germline V gene (reference sequence). With 3 bases removed from V and 8 bases from J, the gap between germline ends came to 14 bases. The chain's CDR3 is CATSRLTNRDEQFF. The CDR3 DNA reads TGTGCCACCAGCAGGTTGACTAATAGAGATGAGCAGTTCTTC.

Here the CDR3 DNA reads TGTGCCAGCAGTCCCTCGCTCAGCGGCCCGCAAGAGACCCAGTACTTC. Protein: CASSPSLSGPQETQYF. V is TRBV27 and J is TRBJ2-5; weak D call: TRBD2 (5 bases). The V end lost 5 bases, the J end lost 2 bases, and 18 bases lay between the germline ends. Per the germline V gene, CDR1 is MNHEY and CDR2 is SMNVEV (reference sequence). The CDR3 has 16 residues.

This clonotype was seen only a few times. The chain carries TRBV6-1 and TRBJ2-5; D may correspond to TRBD1 or TRBD2 (5 bases each). Trimming cost V 7 bases and J 4 bases, with 19 bases left between them. The CDR3 runs 15 residues. CDR1 MNHNS and CDR2 SASEGT come from the germline V gene. CDR3 bases: TGTGCCAGCATCCCCCGCAGGAGGCAGGGAGAGACCCAGTACTTC. It is translated as CASIPRRRQGETQYF.